Listed here are 28 T cell receptor beta chains from one sample, sequenced in a study of beta chain features in type 1 diabetes. Overall study results and limits: Shorter TCRB CDR3s, moderately but significantly so, were found in Type 1 diabetes patients in all four CD4+ subsets.

What these receptors recognize is not known. Expressed TCRB transcripts were sequenced after all isolated RNA was converted to cDNA. The assay was immunoSEQ multiplex PCR, and TCRdb's table has in-frame clones only and misses some. The sample holds 150,000 to 200,000 clones; around 9.7% are singletons and the top ten take about 0.75%. The sample consisted of central memory CD4+ T cells from blood. The receptors were sampled from a woman between 25 and 40 years old with type 1 diabetes.

Only a few counts were recorded for this clone. The chain uses TRBV29-1 and TRBJ2-1; D remains unclear. The CDR3 loop spans 13 amino acids. Trimming left V 3 bases short and J 0 bases short, with 6 bases between. Germline CDR1 and CDR2: SQVTM and ANQGSEA. The CDR3 spells CSVDESSYNEQFF. In nucleotides, the CDR3 is TGCAGCGTTGACGAGAGCTCCTACAATGAGCAGTTCTTC.

This clone turned up a few times. The genes are TRBV2 and TRBJ2-1; tentatively, D is TRBD2 (6 bases). In germline, CDR1 is SNHLY, CDR2 FYNNEI. V lost 4 bases to trimming and J lost 0 bases, with 10 bases between them. The CDR3 loop spans 15 amino acids. The CDR3 DNA follows: TGTGCCAGCAGTGTACGGGAGAGCTCCTACAATGAGCAGTTCTTC. Its protein is CASSVRESSYNEQFF.

This clone appeared a few times. The genes are TRBV7-9 and TRBJ2-7; TRBD2 is a possible D gene (5 bases). This CDR3 comprises 12 residues. Trimming took off 5 bases at V and 6 bases at J, with 11 bases between the two ends. Germline loops: CDR1 SEHNR, CDR2 FQNEAQ (reference sequence). CDR3 nucleotide sequence: TGTGCCAGCAGCCCCGAAGGAGGCGAGCAGTACTTC. It translates to CASSPEGGEQYF.

This clone was found many times. This chain uses TRBV29-1 with TRBJ1-1, with D maybe TRBD1 (5 bases). The CDR3 totals 12 residues. V was clipped by 6 bases and J by 11 bases, with 19 bases between them. The germline CDR1 and CDR2 sequences are SQVTM and ANQGSEA. CDR3 coding DNA: TGCAGCGTCGTCGGACAATCCCTACGGGCTTTCTTT. Its translation is CSVVGQSLRAFF.

Regarding this clone: One end of the junction does not line up with germline, which may come from a read error. The chain uses TRBV7-7 and TRBJ2-3; 7 bases align to TRBD2. This CDR3 region has 16 residues. The V gene's germline CDR1 is SSHAT and CDR2 FNYEAQ (reference sequence). CDR3 DNA sequence: TGTGCTAGCAGCTTAGAGGCTGGCGGGAGAACAGATACGCAGTATTTT. Translation: CASSLEAGGRTDTQYF. Variable domain in full (rest from reference TRBV7-7 and TRBJ2-3): GAGVSQSPRYKVTKRGQDVTLRCDPISSHATLYWYQQALGQGPEFLTYFNYEAQPDKSGLPSDRFSAERPEGSISTLTIQRTEQRDSAMYRCASSLEAGGRTDTQYFGPGTRLTVL.

This clone was recorded a few times. The chain has TRBV4-2 and TRBJ1-5, with D unresolved. The CDR3 has 16 amino acids. Trimming shortened V by 0 bases and J by 0 bases, and 9 bases separated the two germline ends. Germline V CDR1 and CDR2: LGHNA, YNFKEQ. CDR3 sequence reads: CASSQDFEGSNQPQHF. CDR3 DNA: TGTGCCAGCAGCCAAGATTTCGAGGGTAGCAATCAGCCCCAGCATTTT.

This clone showed up just a few times. This chain connects TRBV5-1 to TRBJ1-1; D not resolved. This CDR3 has 14 amino acids. V was clipped by 2 bases and J by 4 bases, with 12 bases between them. Germline CDR1 reads SGHRS; CDR2 reads YFSETQ. Here the CDR3 reads CASSFEAPGTEAFF. The CDR3, as DNA: TGCGCCAGCAGCTTTGAAGCCCCGGGCACTGAAGCTTTCTTT.

V is TRBV5-1 and J is TRBJ2-6; D gene ambiguous. The ends were cut back, 2 bases at V and 2 bases at J, with 8 bases in the middle. This CDR3 has 15 residues. CDR1 SGHRS and CDR2 YFSETQ come from the germline V gene. This CDR3 reads CASSFQATGANVLTF. CDR3 DNA: TGCGCCAGCAGCTTTCAGGCGACTGGGGCCAACGTCCTGACTTTC.

This clone has only a few counts. The chain joins TRBV7-2 to TRBJ1-1; tentatively, D is TRBD1 (5 bases). This CDR3 contains 13 residues. Trimming removed 5 bases from V and 3 bases from J, with 10 bases in between. The germline V gene has CDR1 SGHTA and CDR2 FQGNSA. CDR3 DNA sequence: TGTGCCAGCAGCCCCGGGGGTCACACTGAAGCTTTCTTT. Protein sequence: CASSPGGHTEAFF.

This clone turned up a few times. The chain employs TRBV27 and TRBJ2-7; 10 bases are a match to TRBD1. Germline V gene lookup returns CDR1 MNHEY and CDR2 SMNVEV (reference sequence). The CDR3 consists of 14 residues. The J segment lost 10 bases and the V segment lost 5 bases, leaving 11 bases of the junction unmatched. The CDR3 DNA is TGTGCCAGCAGTGACCCGGGGACAGGGGTTTCTCAGTACTTC. This translates into CASSDPGTGVSQYF.

This clone showed up just a few times. This chain links TRBV9 with TRBJ2-1, with TRBD2 matching 10 bases. Germline V gives CDR1 SGDLS, CDR2 YYNGEE. This CDR3 spans 15 amino acids. Trimming removed 4 bases from V and 7 bases from J; junction bases left unmatched: 8. The CDR3 DNA is TGTGCCAGCAGCCAAGCGGGAGGGCCGGAGAATGAGCAGTTCTTC. It encodes CASSQAGGPENEQFF.

The J gene is TRBJ2-1, the V gene TRBV9; 7 bases agree with TRBD2. This CDR3 has 17 residues. Trimming at V came to 4 bases and at J to 7 bases, leaving 17 bases not matched to a gene. From germline, CDR1 is SGDLS and CDR2 YYNGEE. The CDR3 here is CASSPVGGGGPGNEQFF. The CDR3, as DNA: TGTGCCAGCAGCCCCGTGGGGGGGGGAGGGCCGGGGAATGAGCAGTTCTTC.

The chain joins TRBV2 to TRBJ2-1; possible D gene TRBD1, 5 bases. Trimming took 6 bases from V and 0 from J, leaving 15 bases between them. In germline, CDR1 is SNHLY, CDR2 FYNNEI. CDR3 length: 16 residues. This CDR3 reads CASRQKGFSSYNEQFF. The CDR3 nucleotides are TGTGCCAGCAGGCAAAAGGGGTTCAGCTCCTACAATGAGCAGTTCTTC.

This clone was counted only a few times. The chain combines TRBV30 with TRBJ1-1; the D is unclear. The CDR3 contains 14 residues. V was clipped by 5 bases and J by 1 base, with 14 bases between them. Germline CDR1 reads GTSNPN; CDR2 reads SVGIG (reference sequence). The CDR3 DNA follows: TGTGCCTGGGTCCCCGGACGGGAGAACACTGAAGCTTTCTTT. It encodes CAWVPGRENTEAFF. The complete variable domain, with remaining parts taken from reference TRBV30 and TRBJ1-1, reads SQTIHQWPATLVQPVGSPLSLECTVEGTSNPNLYWYRQAAGRGLQLLFYSVGIGQISSEVPQNLSASRPQDRQFILSSKKLLLSDSGFYLCAWVPGRENTEAFFGQGTRLTVV.

This rearrangement joins TRBV6-5 to TRBJ1-1; a weak D match, TRBD1 (5 bases). CDR1 is MNHEY, CDR2 SVGAGI, per germline. Trimming took 2 bases from V and 3 from J, leaving 13 bases between them. This CDR3 has 15 residues. CDR3 in amino acids: CASSYGGGLDTEAFF. CDR3 bases: TGTGCCAGCAGTTACGGGGGGGGGTTGGACACTGAAGCTTTCTTT.

This clone was seen more than once but under ten times. This chain joins TRBV11-2 and TRBJ2-1; possible D gene TRBD2, 6 bases. The germline CDR1 and CDR2 sequences are SGHAT and FQNNGV. V gave up 6 bases and J gave up 7 bases, with 16 bases separating them. The CDR3 extends over 14 amino acids. The CDR3 region is CASSITGSSNEQFF. As DNA, the CDR3 is TGTGCCAGCAGTATCACCGGGAGTTCGAATGAGCAGTTCTTC.

This clone was detected only a few times. For the CDR3, the DNA is TGTGCCAGCAGCGACCCACCCTGGACAGGGGGACGCTACACCTTC. As protein: CASSDPPWTGGRYTF. The V gene is TRBV2, the J gene TRBJ1-2, with 10 bases fitting TRBD1. Germline V gene lookup returns CDR1 SNHLY and CDR2 FYNNEI. The ends lost 6 bases at V and 9 bases at J; junction bases unmatched: 13. The CDR3 is 15 residues long.

This clone was seen more than once but under ten times. The V and J genes are TRBV18 and TRBJ1-2, with D possibly TRBD1 on 6 matching bases. The CDR3 extends over 14 amino acids. The V gene lost 3 bases and the J gene lost 3 bases, with 11 bases spanning the gap. The germline CDR1 and CDR2 sequences are KGHSH and LQKENI. CDR3 sequence: CASSPQGRDYGYTF. CDR3 nucleotides: TGTGCCAGCTCACCTCAGGGGAGGGACTATGGCTACACCTTC.

J is TRBJ2-1 and V is TRBV11-2; TRBD1 might be the D (6 bases). The CDR3 spans 15 residues. The V and J ends lost 0 bases and 5 bases respectively, with 11 bases between them. Per the germline V gene, CDR1 is SGHAT and CDR2 is FQNNGV. The CDR3 DNA is TGTGCCAGCAGCTTAGACGCAGGGGTTCACAATGAGCAGTTCTTC. Encoded protein: CASSLDAGVHNEQFF.

The chain combines TRBV7-2 with TRBJ1-1; possible D gene TRBD1, 6 bases. V was shortened by 3 bases and J by 1 base, with 9 bases between the two germline ends. Per germline, CDR1 SGHTA and CDR2 FQGNSA. The CDR3 loop spans 14 amino acids. This chain's CDR3 is CASSLGHRNTEAFF. The CDR3 coding sequence is TGTGCCAGCAGCTTGGGACACAGGAACACTGAAGCTTTCTTT.

This clone was found many times. This chain connects TRBV16 to TRBJ1-2; no firm D call. V shed 0 bases and J shed 5 bases, with 4 bases lying between them. The CDR3 contains 12 residues. Germline V gives CDR1 KGHSY, CDR2 FQNENV. The CDR3 reads CASSQSRYGYTF. The CDR3, as DNA: TGTGCCAGCAGCCAATCCAGATATGGCTACACCTTC.

This clone has just a few counts. The chain joins TRBV4-1 to TRBJ1-1, with D tentatively TRBD1 (5 bases). The V gene's germline CDR1 is MGHRA and CDR2 YSYEKL. This CDR3 contains 14 residues. V dropped 7 bases and J dropped 3 bases, with 15 bases sitting between them. The CDR3 nucleotides are TGCGCCAGCACCCCTTACCTCAGGGACACTGAAGCTTTCTTT. Its translation: CASTPYLRDTEAFF.

This clone was seen only a few times. The chain carries TRBV18 and TRBJ2-7, with TRBD2 identical over 10 bases. Trimming removed 3 bases from V and 6 bases from J; junction bases left unmatched: 5. Germline values: CDR1 KGHSH, CDR2 LQKENI. CDR3 length: 14 amino acids. In nucleotides, the CDR3 is TGTGCCAGCTCACCGTCAAGCGGGAGGGGCGAGCAGTACTTC. Its protein product is CASSPSSGRGEQYF.

The chain recombines TRBV6-5 with TRBJ2-1; D is ambiguous. This CDR3 has 14 amino acids. Germline CDR1 reads MNHEY; CDR2 reads SVGAGI. Trimming took off 0 bases at V and 4 bases at J, with 7 bases between the two ends. The CDR3 nucleotides are TGTGCCAGCAGTTACTCAGCTATTTACAATGAGCAGTTCTTC. It codes for CASSYSAIYNEQFF.

Many counts were recorded for this clone. The chain has TRBV4-2 and TRBJ2-3; the match to TRBD2 covers 12 bases. This CDR3 has 16 residues. J lost 7 bases, V lost 5 bases, and 10 bases had no gene match. Germline CDR1 is LGHNA and CDR2 is YNFKEQ. The CDR3 sequence is CASSSLRTSGMNTQYF. The CDR3 DNA is TGTGCCAGCAGCTCCTTAAGGACTAGCGGGATGAATACGCAGTATTTT.

This clone has more than one count but fewer than ten. The chain links TRBV15 to TRBJ2-1; 8 bases agree with TRBD2. Losses at the gene ends were 1 base for V and 9 bases for J; bases not matched to a gene: 8. The V gene's germline CDR1 is LNHNV and CDR2 YYDKDF (reference sequence). The CDR3 runs to 15 residues. The CDR3 DNA reads as TGTGCCACCAGCAGAGGTCAGCGGGAGCAAATTGAGCAGTTCTTC. It yields the protein CATSRGQREQIEQFF.

On this clone: At the DNA level, this CDR3 is encoded by other sequences in the same sample as well. The chain has TRBV9 and TRBJ2-5; TRBD1 matches 8 bases. V gave up 0 bases and J gave up 5 bases; unmatched junction bases: 6. From germline, CDR1 is SGDLS and CDR2 YYNGEE. CDR3 length equals 15 residues. Here the CDR3 DNA reads TGTGCCAGCAGCGTAGGGGCAGGGGGCGGGGAGACCCAGTACTTC. It specifies CASSVGAGGGETQYF.

This clone has a handful of counts. The chain couples TRBV18 to TRBJ1-2; D may be TRBD1 (6 bases). V lost 2 bases, J lost 7 bases, and 14 bases lay in between. The CDR3 consists of 14 residues. Germline V gene lookup returns CDR1 KGHSH and CDR2 LQKENI. The CDR3 is CASSPYPGEGGYTF. The CDR3 DNA sequence: TGTGCCAGCTCACCATATCCAGGGGAAGGTGGCTACACCTTC.